The 26 T cell receptor beta chains presented below share a single source sample, sequenced in a study of human T cells and chemical hapten exposure. TCRdb itself ran the RACE reads through MiXCR, one entry per CDR3 protein. The sample shows some 110,000 distinct CDR3 sequences, roughly 12% of them seen only once. Documented time point: pre-sensitization, week 0. The treatment: therapeutic diphenylcyclopropenone sensitization with weekly scalp DPC. The sample consisted of whole blood, taken in connection with sensitization to the hapten diphenylcyclopropenone (DPC). These receptors were obtained from a woman aged 50 to 60 with alopecia areata. Some clones in this sample may be carry-over from other donors' samples.

This clonotype was counted ten times or more. The chain links TRBV7-8 to TRBJ2-1, with D possibly matching TRBD1 (5 bases). The CDR3 totals 16 residues. The germline V gene has CDR1 SGHVS and CDR2 FQNEAQ. Trimming shortened V by 6 bases and J by 4 bases, and 19 bases separated the two germline ends. For the CDR3, the DNA is TGTGCCAGCAGGCAGGGAATCGAGTGGGGATACAATGAGCAGTTCTTC. Translation gives CASRQGIEWGYNEQFF.

This clonotype was counted a few times. The rearrangement uses TRBV6-2 or TRBV6-3 and TRBJ1-2, with 7 bases lining up with TRBD1. The CDR3 runs 15 residues. V was clipped by 7 bases and J by 4 bases; unmatched bases: 12. CDR1 is MNHEY and CDR2 is SVGEGT in the germline V gene. CDR3 bases: TGTGCCAGCACCACCTTCAGGGGGGGACGCTATGGCTACACCTTC. Translated: CASTTFRGGRYGYTF.

The V call is TRBV12-3 or TRBV12-4, the J call TRBJ2-3; D is unresolved. The V gene lost 3 bases and the J gene lost 5 bases, with 9 bases spanning the gap. The CDR3 loop spans 13 amino acids. CDR3 bases: TGTGCCAGCAGTTTCCAGGACGGAGATACGCAGTATTTT. The encoded protein is CASSFQDGDTQYF.

This clonotype has ten or more counts. The chain couples TRBV7-2 to TRBJ1-2; 7 bases agree with TRBD1. CDR1 is SGHTA, CDR2 FQGNSA, per germline. The V and J ends lost 4 bases and 4 bases, in that order; junction bases with no gene match: 9. The CDR3 has 15 amino acids. This chain's CDR3 is CASSYSTGTSYGYTF. CDR3 nucleotide sequence: TGTGCCAGCAGCTACTCGACAGGGACTAGCTATGGCTACACCTTC.

This clonotype was seen more than once but under ten times. Germline and junction disagree at one end, which may indicate a read error. This chain uses TRBV20-1 with TRBJ1-1; no firm D call. Germline V CDR1 and CDR2: DFQATT, SNEGSKA (reference sequence). The CDR3 runs 12 residues. The CDR3 DNA follows: TGCAGCGCTACGGCGGGGAACACTGAAGCTTTCTTT. This sequence encodes CSATAGNTEAFF.

This chain links TRBV7-6 with TRBJ2-3; TRBD1 agrees at 8 bases. With V trimmed by 6 bases and J by 2 bases, 7 bases remained unmatched. This CDR3 comprises 15 residues. CDR1 is SGHVS and CDR2 is FNYEAQ in the germline V gene. The CDR3 DNA reads TGTGCCAGCAGTCTAGGACAGGGCCACACAGATACGCAGTATTTT. Translating gives CASSLGQGHTDTQYF.

There are many counts of this clonotype. This chain joins TRBV10-3 and TRBJ2-3, with 9 bases that match TRBD2. The germline CDR1 and CDR2 sequences are ENHRY and SYGVKD. With 7 bases clipped from V and 2 bases from J, the junction kept 7 bases outside the gene matches. CDR3 size: 15 residues. CDR3 bases: TGTGCCATCATGATTAGCGGGGGTCTCACAGATACGCAGTATTTT. Residues: CAIMISGGLTDTQYF.

This clonotype was picked up a small number of times. The chain links TRBV28 to TRBJ1-3, with D possibly being TRBD1 (5 bases). The V and J ends lost 3 bases and 4 bases respectively, with 22 bases between them. The V gene's germline CDR1 is MDHEN and CDR2 SYDVKM. The CDR3 runs 18 residues. CDR3: CASSFLPGTAGFGNTIYF. The CDR3 nucleotides are TGTGCCAGCAGTTTCCTACCCGGGACTGCGGGATTCGGAAACACCATATATTTT.

This CDR3 is CATKEAGEQFF. The CDR3 DNA sequence: TGTGCCACCAAAGAAGCAGGTGAGCAGTTCTTC. V is TRBV24-1 and J is TRBJ2-1; D not resolved. The CDR3 has 11 amino acids. Trimming pared 8 bases from V and 9 bases from J, leaving 10 bases between. CDR1 is KGHDR and CDR2 is SFDVKD in the germline V gene.

This clonotype was recorded a few times. The chain couples TRBV19 to TRBJ2-1; TRBD2 matches 10 bases. The CDR3 contains 14 residues. V was clipped by 6 bases and J by 4 bases; unmatched bases: 3. Germline loops: CDR1 LNHDA, CDR2 SQIVND (reference sequence). The CDR3 is CASRKREGYNEQFF. The DNA for the CDR3 is TGTGCCAGTAGGAAGCGGGAGGGGTACAATGAGCAGTTCTTC.

At least ten counts were recorded for this clonotype. The rearrangement uses TRBV25-1 and TRBJ1-1, with D uncertain. The V and J ends lost 6 bases and 1 base respectively, with 3 bases between them. The CDR3 is made up of 11 amino acids. Germline lookup yields CDR1 MGHDK and CDR2 SYGVNS. Here the CDR3 DNA reads TGTGCCAGCAGGGAGAACACTGAAGCTTTCTTT. Its translation: CASRENTEAFF.

Note on this clonotype: The germline gene is not matched at one end of the junction; a read error may be the cause. The chain employs TRBV3-1 and TRBJ2-1; D might be TRBD1 (5 bases). Germline V gene sequence: CDR1 LGHDT, CDR2 YNNKEL (reference sequence). The CDR3 loop spans 17 amino acids. CDR3 in amino acids: CASSQDQLEWGYTEQFF. The CDR3 DNA follows: TGTGCCAGCAGCCAAGATCAGCTAGAGTGGGGCTACACTGAGCAGTTCTTC.

This clonotype was found a few times. The chain recombines TRBV7-6 with TRBJ1-5; weak D call: TRBD1 (6 bases). V was cut by 3 bases and J by 4 bases, with 10 bases left in between. Germline V lookup: CDR1 SGHVS, CDR2 FNYEAQ. The CDR3 is made up of 14 amino acids. The CDR3 loop reads CASSLGHQNQPQHF. CDR3 sequence (DNA): TGTGCCAGCAGCTTGGGACACCAGAATCAGCCCCAGCATTTT.

This clonotype has more than one count but fewer than ten. The chain has TRBV28 and TRBJ2-7; tentative D call: TRBD1 (5 bases). V was clipped by 5 bases and J by 0 bases, with 17 bases between them. Germline CDR1 is MDHEN and CDR2 is SYDVKM. CDR3 length equals 16 residues. The CDR3 sequence is CASSPVGAQASYEQYF. In DNA, the CDR3 is TGTGCCAGCAGTCCGGTAGGGGCTCAGGCCTCCTACGAGCAGTACTTC.

The chain employs TRBV12-3 or TRBV12-4 and TRBJ2-3; TRBD2 aligns across 8 bases. The CDR3 runs to 16 residues. V lost 1 base, J lost 4 bases, and 7 bases stayed unmatched. The CDR3 reads CASSLGAGAHADTQYF. The CDR3 DNA sequence: TGTGCCAGCAGTTTAGGAGCGGGAGCTCATGCAGATACGCAGTATTTT.

This clonotype appeared many times. The chain uses TRBV7-9 and TRBJ1-6; D is possibly TRBD1 (5 bases). Germline values: CDR1 SEHNR, CDR2 FQNEAQ (reference sequence). CDR3 size: 16 residues. V was trimmed by 1 base and J by 0 bases, leaving 7 bases between them. The CDR3 DNA is TGTGCCAGCAGCTTAGGACAGAGCTCCTATAATTCACCCCTCCACTTT. Translated, it gives CASSLGQSSYNSPLHF.

The sample holds a few counts of this clonotype. The J gene is TRBJ2-2, the V gene TRBV7-2, with a tentative D call TRBD1 (5 bases). The CDR3 has 13 residues. V lost 8 bases to trimming and J lost 6 bases, with 13 bases between them. Germline CDR1 reads SGHTA; CDR2 reads FQGNSA. Here the CDR3 reads CASGVQVAGELFF. The CDR3 DNA follows: TGTGCCAGCGGAGTACAGGTTGCCGGGGAGCTGTTTTTT.

This clonotype was recorded at least ten times. The chain recombines TRBV6-5 with TRBJ2-3, with a weak D call TRBD2 (6 bases). Germline values: CDR1 MNHEY, CDR2 SVGAGI. The germline V and J ends were trimmed by 0 bases and 11 bases, with 18 bases remaining between them. The CDR3 runs 15 residues. CDR3 nucleotides: TGTGCCAGCAGTTACTCGCCTAGCGCGGGTTTGAGGCAGTATTTT. Protein sequence: CASSYSPSAGLRQYF.

This clonotype appeared many times. The V call is TRBV12-3 or TRBV12-4, the J call TRBJ1-1, with 12 positions matching TRBD1. The CDR3 is 15 amino acids. V lost 4 bases and J lost 8; bases outside the gene matches: 8. CDR3 sequence reads: CASSSTGTGGEEAFF. The DNA of the CDR3 is TGTGCCAGCAGTTCTACCGGGACAGGGGGCGAAGAAGCTTTCTTT.

The chain carries TRBV7-9 and TRBJ1-6; D gene uncertain. V was shortened by 4 bases and J by 7 bases, with 17 bases between the two germline ends. Per the germline V gene, CDR1 is SEHNR and CDR2 is FQNEAQ (reference sequence). This CDR3 has 16 residues. The CDR3 is CASSSPLAGRNSPLHF. CDR3 bases: TGTGCCAGCAGCTCCCCCTTGGCGGGTCGGAATTCACCCCTCCACTTT.

There are a few counts of this clonotype. The genes are TRBV25-1 and TRBJ1-1, with TRBD1 as a possible D gene (6 bases). The V and J ends lost 6 bases and 2 bases respectively, with 10 bases between them. CDR1 MGHDK and CDR2 SYGVNS come from the germline V gene. There are 13 residues in the CDR3. As DNA, the CDR3 is TGTGCCAGCAGACGGACAGCTAACACTGAAGCTTTCTTT. This codes for CASRRTANTEAFF.

The V gene is TRBV20-1, the J gene TRBJ1-2, with no clear D. The ends were cut back, 0 bases at V and 8 bases at J, with 7 bases in the middle. The germline V gene has CDR1 DFQATT and CDR2 SNEGSKA (reference sequence). CDR3 size: 11 residues. CDR3 region: CSAREPRGYTF. DNA of the CDR3: TGCAGTGCTAGAGAACCCCGGGGCTACACCTTC.

This clonotype showed up just a few times. V and J are TRBV28 and TRBJ2-2; no clear D gene. This CDR3 spans 11 amino acids. CDR1 is MDHEN and CDR2 is SYDVKM in the germline V gene. Trimming shortened V by 1 base and J by 10 bases, and 4 bases separated the two germline ends. For the CDR3, the DNA is TGTGCCAGCAGTTTATTTGTGGAGCTGTTTTTT. It codes for CASSLFVELFF.

This clonotype was found many times. The chain recombines TRBV6-5 with TRBJ2-3; TRBD2 aligns across 12 bases. J was trimmed by 2 bases and V by 5 bases; bases with no gene match: 8. This CDR3 has 17 residues. Looked up from germline, CDR1 is MNHEY and CDR2 is SVGAGI. The CDR3 here is CASSRTGLAGLTDTQYF. Here the CDR3 DNA reads TGTGCCAGCAGTCGAACCGGACTAGCGGGGCTCACAGATACGCAGTATTTT.

V usage is TRBV6-2 or TRBV6-3 and J usage is TRBJ1-1; D is perhaps TRBD1 (5 bases). The CDR3 has 17 residues. CDR1 is MNHEY and CDR2 is SVGEGT in the germline V gene. V lost 2 bases to trimming and J lost 0 bases, with 16 bases between them. The CDR3 coding sequence is TGTGCCAGCAGTTACATTTTGGGGACGGGGATGAACACTGAAGCTTTCTTT. This translates into CASSYILGTGMNTEAFF.

CDR3 in DNA: TGTGCCAGCATAGCCGGGACTACCTACGAGCAGTACTTC. This gives the protein CASIAGTTYEQYF. The chain is built from TRBV28 and TRBJ2-7; 7 positions match TRBD2. CDR3 length: 13 residues. The germline V gene encodes CDR1 MDHEN and CDR2 SYDVKM. V gave up 7 bases and J gave up 2 bases; unmatched junction bases: 5.